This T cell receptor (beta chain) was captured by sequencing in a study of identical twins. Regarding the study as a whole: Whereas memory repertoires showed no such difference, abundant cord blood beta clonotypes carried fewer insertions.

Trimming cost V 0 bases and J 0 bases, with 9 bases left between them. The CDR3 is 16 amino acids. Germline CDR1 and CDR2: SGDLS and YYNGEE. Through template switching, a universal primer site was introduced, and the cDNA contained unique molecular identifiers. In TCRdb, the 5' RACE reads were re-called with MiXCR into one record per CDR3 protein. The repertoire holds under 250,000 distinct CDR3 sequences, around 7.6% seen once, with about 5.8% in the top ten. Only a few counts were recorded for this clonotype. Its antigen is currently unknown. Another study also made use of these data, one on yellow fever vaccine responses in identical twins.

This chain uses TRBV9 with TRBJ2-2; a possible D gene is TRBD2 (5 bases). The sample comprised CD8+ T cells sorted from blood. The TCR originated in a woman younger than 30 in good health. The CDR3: CASSVAGIANTGELFF. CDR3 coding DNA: TGTGCCAGCAGCGTAGCGGGAATCGCGAACACCGGGGAGCTGTTTTTT. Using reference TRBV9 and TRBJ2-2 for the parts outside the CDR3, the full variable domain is DSGVTQTPKHLITATGQRVTLRCSPRSGDLSVYWYQQSLDQGLQFLIQYYNGEERAKGNILERFSAQQFPDLHSELNLSSLELGDSALYFCASSVAGIANTGELFFGEGSRLTVL.